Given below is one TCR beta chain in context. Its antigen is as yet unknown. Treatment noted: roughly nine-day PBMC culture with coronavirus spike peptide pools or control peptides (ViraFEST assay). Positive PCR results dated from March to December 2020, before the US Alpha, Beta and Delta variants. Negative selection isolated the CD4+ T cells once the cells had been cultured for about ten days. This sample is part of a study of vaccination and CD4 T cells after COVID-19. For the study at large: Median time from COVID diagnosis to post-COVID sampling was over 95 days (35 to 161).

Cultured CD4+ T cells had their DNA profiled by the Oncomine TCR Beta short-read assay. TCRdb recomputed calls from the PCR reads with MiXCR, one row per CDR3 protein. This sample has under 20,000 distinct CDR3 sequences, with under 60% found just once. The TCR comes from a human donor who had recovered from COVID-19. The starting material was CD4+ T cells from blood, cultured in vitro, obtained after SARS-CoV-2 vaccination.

CDR3 protein: CASRTGQGAYEQYF. CDR3 bases: TGTGCCAGCAGAACGGGACAGGGGGCCTACGAGCAGTACTTC. V is TRBV6-1 and J is TRBJ2-7; 11 bases line up with TRBD1. This CDR3 contains 14 residues. V shed 6 bases, J shed 2 bases, and the junction held 3 bases outside the gene matches. Germline CDR1 reads MNHNS; CDR2 reads SASEGT.